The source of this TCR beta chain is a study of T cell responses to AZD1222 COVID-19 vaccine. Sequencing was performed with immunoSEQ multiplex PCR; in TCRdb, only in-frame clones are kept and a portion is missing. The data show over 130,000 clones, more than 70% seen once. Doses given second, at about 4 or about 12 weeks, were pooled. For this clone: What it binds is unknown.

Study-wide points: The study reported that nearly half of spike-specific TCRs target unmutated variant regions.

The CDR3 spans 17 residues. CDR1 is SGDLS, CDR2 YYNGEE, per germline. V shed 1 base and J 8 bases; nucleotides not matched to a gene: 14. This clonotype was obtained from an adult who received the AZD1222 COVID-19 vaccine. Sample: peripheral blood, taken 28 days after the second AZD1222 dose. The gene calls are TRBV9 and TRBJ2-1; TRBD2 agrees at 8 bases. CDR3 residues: CASSVTRGTGGFYEQFF. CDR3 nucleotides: TGTGCCAGCAGCGTAACCCGCGGGACGGGGGGGTTTTATGAGCAGTTCTTC.